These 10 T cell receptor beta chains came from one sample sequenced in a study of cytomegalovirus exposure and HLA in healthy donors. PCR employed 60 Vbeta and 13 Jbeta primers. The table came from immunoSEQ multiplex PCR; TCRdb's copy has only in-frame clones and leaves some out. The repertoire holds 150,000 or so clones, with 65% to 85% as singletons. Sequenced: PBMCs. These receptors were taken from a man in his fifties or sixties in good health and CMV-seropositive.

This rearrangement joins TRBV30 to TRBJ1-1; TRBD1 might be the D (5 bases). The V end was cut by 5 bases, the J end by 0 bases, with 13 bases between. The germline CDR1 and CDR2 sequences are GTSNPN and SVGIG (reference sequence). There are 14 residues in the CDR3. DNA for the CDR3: TGTGCCTGGGGGGCAGGACACATGAACACTGAAGCTTTCTTT. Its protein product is CAWGAGHMNTEAFF.

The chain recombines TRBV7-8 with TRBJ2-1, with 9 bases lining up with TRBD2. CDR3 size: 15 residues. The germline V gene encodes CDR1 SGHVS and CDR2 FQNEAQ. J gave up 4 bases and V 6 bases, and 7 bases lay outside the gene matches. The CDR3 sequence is CASRAQRGVYNEQFF. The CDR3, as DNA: TGTGCCAGCAGGGCGCAGCGGGGGGTTTACAATGAGCAGTTCTTC. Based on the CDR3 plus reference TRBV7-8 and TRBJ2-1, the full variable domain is GAGVSQSPRYKVAKRGQDVALRCDPISGHVSLFWYQQALGQGPEFLTYFQNEAQLDKSGLPSDRFFAERPEGSVSTLKIQRTQQEDSAVYLCASRAQRGVYNEQFFGPGTRLTVL.

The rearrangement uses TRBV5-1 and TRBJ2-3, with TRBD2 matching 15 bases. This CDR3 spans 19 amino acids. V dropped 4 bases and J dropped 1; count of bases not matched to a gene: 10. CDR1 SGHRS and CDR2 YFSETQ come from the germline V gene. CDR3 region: CASSPSRTSGGAGTDTQYF. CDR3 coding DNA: TGCGCCAGCAGCCCCTCCCGGACTAGCGGGGGGGCGGGCACAGATACGCAGTATTTT. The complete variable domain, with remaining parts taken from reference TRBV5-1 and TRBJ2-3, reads KAGVTQTPRYLIKTRGQQVTLSCSPISGHRSVSWYQQTPGQGLQFLFEYFSETQRNKGNFPGRFSGRQFSNSRSEMNVSTLELGDSALYLCASSPSRTSGGAGTDTQYFGPGTRLTVL.

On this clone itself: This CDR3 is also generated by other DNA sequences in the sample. The CDR3 sequence is CASSSLASGSHEQYF. DNA of the CDR3: TGTGCCAGCAGCTCTTTGGCTAGCGGGAGCCACGAGCAGTACTTC. The chain combines TRBV27 with TRBJ2-7, with 10 bases that match TRBD2. The V segment lost 6 bases and the J segment 5 bases; nucleotides outside the gene matches: 10. The CDR3 sequence is 15 residues long. The germline V gene encodes CDR1 MNHEY and CDR2 SMNVEV (reference sequence).

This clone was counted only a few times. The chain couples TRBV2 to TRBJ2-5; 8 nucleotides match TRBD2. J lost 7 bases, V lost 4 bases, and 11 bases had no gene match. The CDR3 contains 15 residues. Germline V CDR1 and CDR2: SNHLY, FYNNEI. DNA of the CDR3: TGTGCCAGCAGTGGGCCGATAGGGGCGGGAGGGACCCAGTACTTC. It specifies CASSGPIGAGGTQYF.

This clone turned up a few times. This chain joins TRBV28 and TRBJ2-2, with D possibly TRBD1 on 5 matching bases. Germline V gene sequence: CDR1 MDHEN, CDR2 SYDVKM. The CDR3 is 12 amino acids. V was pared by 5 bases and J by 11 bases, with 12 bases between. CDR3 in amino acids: CASSDDSFELFF. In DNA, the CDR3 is TGTGCCAGCAGTGACGACAGCTTCGAGCTGTTTTTT.

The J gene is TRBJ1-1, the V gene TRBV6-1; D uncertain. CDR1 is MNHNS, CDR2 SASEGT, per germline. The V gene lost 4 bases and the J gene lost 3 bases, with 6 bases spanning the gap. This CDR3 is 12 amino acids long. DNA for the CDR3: TGTGCCAGCAGTGCCTCCTACACTGAAGCTTTCTTT. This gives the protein CASSASYTEAFF.

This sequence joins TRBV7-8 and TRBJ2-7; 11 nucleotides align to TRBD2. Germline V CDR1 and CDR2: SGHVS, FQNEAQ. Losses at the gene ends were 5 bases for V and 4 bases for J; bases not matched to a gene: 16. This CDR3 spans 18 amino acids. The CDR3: CASSPLAGGVPTAYEQYF. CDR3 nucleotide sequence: TGTGCCAGCAGCCCGTTAGCGGGAGGGGTCCCCACCGCGTACGAGCAGTACTTC.

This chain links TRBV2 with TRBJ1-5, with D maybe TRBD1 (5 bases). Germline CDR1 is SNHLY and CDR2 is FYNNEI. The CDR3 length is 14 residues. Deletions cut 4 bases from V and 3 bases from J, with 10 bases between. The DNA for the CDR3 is TGTGCCAGCAGTGTAAGACAGCCCAATCAGCCCCAGCATTTT. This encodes CASSVRQPNQPQHF.

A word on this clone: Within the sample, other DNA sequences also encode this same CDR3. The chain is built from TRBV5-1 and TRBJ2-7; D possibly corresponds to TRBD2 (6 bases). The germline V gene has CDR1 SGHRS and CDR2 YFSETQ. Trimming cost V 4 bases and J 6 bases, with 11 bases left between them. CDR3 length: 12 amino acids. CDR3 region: CASSEGAGEQYF. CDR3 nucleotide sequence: TGCGCCAGCAGCGAGGGAGCGGGCGAGCAGTACTTC.